This TCR beta chain was captured by sequencing in a study of T-cell reconstitution after alpha-beta-depleted transplantation in children. Note on this clonotype: The antigen is unknown.

Study observations and caveats: Several hundred expanded graft clones reportedly supplied alpha-beta T cells about two months after transplant. The high TCRbeta diversity at day 60 in some patients came from surviving recipient T cells and thymic progenitors. Newly generated T cells supplied most T-cell counts and diversity one year post-transplant.

CDR1 SGHRS and CDR2 YFSETQ come from the germline V gene. Between the trimmed V and J ends, which lost 0 bases and 5 bases, there was a span of 11 bases. The CDR3 runs to 14 residues. Unique molecular identifiers were used in preparing the TCRbeta library. TCRdb re-called the PCR reads through MiXCR, storing one row per CDR3 protein. The sample gives 400,000 to 450,000 distinct CDR3 sequences, roughly two fifths of which show up once; 25% to 30% is in the top ten. The chain uses TRBV5-1 and TRBJ2-5, with D unclear. The sample here was PBMCs, taken before TCRalphabeta/CD19-depleted stem cell transplant. The TCR was taken from a girl aged 2-10 years with aplastic anemia, due to receive a stem cell transplant. CDR3 coding DNA: TGCGCCAGCAGCTTGGGGGATCTCACGGAGACCCAGTACTTC. Translation: CASSLGDLTETQYF.